One sample yielded the 15 T cell receptor beta chains listed below, sequenced in a study of blood T cell repertoires in COVID-19. Profiling relied on immunoSEQ multiplex PCR, and the TCRdb table lists in-frame clones only, not all of them. The table lists tens of thousands of clones, 84% of them singletons. What was sequenced was peripheral blood. These receptors were obtained from a man aged 60 to 75 with acute or convalescent COVID-19.

The gene calls are TRBV23-1 and TRBJ2-1, with 7 bases aligning to TRBD1. TRBV23-1 is sorted into the ORF group, with uncertain function. V lost 7 bases and J lost 3; bases outside the gene matches: 6. This CDR3 region has 14 residues. DNA for the CDR3: TGCGCCAGCAACAAGAACAGGGGCTACAATGAGCAGTTCTTC. It encodes CASNKNRGYNEQFF.

The rearrangement uses TRBV3-1 (or the pseudogene TRBV3-2) and TRBJ2-7, with unresolved D. Trimming left V 0 bases short and J 3 bases short, with 9 bases between. The CDR3 runs 14 residues. Germline CDR1 LGHDT, CDR2 YNNKEL (reference sequence). CDR3 amino acids: CASSQDRQDYEQYF. The CDR3 DNA is TGTGCCAGCAGCCAAGATAGGCAGGACTACGAGCAGTACTTC.

The table lists this clone with a count of one. The DNA for the CDR3 is TGTGCCAGCTCACTAACCGCTCCTCCGAGGGAGACCCAGTACTTC. Amino acids: CASSLTAPPRETQYF. The chain joins TRBV18 to TRBJ2-5, with no clear D. V lost 4 bases to trimming and J lost 5 bases, with 17 bases between them. The germline V gene encodes CDR1 KGHSH and CDR2 LQKENI. The CDR3 extends over 15 amino acids.

The chain uses TRBV7-3 and TRBJ2-2; 7 bases align to TRBD1. Trimming removed 4 bases from V and 6 bases from J; junction bases left unmatched: 2. Looked up from germline, CDR1 is SGHTA and CDR2 is FQGTGA. The CDR3 extends over 13 amino acids. The CDR3 sequence: CASSSGQAGELFF. The CDR3 coding sequence is TGTGCCAGCAGCTCCGGACAGGCCGGGGAGCTGTTTTTT.

The rearrangement links TRBV29-1 to TRBJ1-3; 8 positions agree with TRBD1. Trimming took 4 bases from V and 4 from J; bases not matched to a gene: 6. The CDR3 runs to 14 residues. Germline V lookup: CDR1 SQVTM, CDR2 ANQGSEA. The CDR3 nucleotides are TGCAGCGTTGTCCAGGGGGCGACAGGAAACACCATATATTTT. This encodes CSVVQGATGNTIYF.

This clone is a singleton in its sample. CDR3 loop: CASILDGGTQYF. CDR3 sequence (DNA): TGTGCCAGCATCCTAGACGGGGGGACCCAGTACTTC. The chain couples TRBV2 to TRBJ2-5; tentative D call: TRBD2 (6 bases). The length of the CDR3 is 12 residues. Germline CDR1 reads SNHLY; CDR2 reads FYNNEI. Trimming removed 7 bases from V and 7 bases from J, with 13 bases in between.

This chain links TRBV4-3 with TRBJ2-5; maybe TRBD1 (6 bases). This CDR3 is 17 amino acids long. The V end lost 0 bases, the J end lost 0 bases, and 14 bases lay between the germline ends. Germline values: CDR1 LGHNA, CDR2 YSLEER. CDR3 bases: TGCGCCAGCAGCCAAGATTGGGGACATTCGTACCAAGAGACCCAGTACTTC. Its protein product is CASSQDWGHSYQETQYF.

This rearrangement joins TRBV7-8 to TRBJ2-2; TRBD1 aligns across 12 bases. V shed 6 bases, J shed 6 bases, and the junction held 14 bases outside the gene matches. The CDR3 extends over 18 amino acids. Per the germline V gene, CDR1 is SGHVS and CDR2 is FQNEAQ. The CDR3: CASRPRLRDRGHPGELFF. Written as DNA, the CDR3 is TGTGCCAGCAGGCCCCGACTCCGGGACAGGGGGCATCCCGGGGAGCTGTTTTTT.

This clone was seen only once. The V gene is TRBV7-9, the J gene TRBJ1-2, with 12 nucleotides matching TRBD1. This CDR3 contains 15 residues. CDR1 is SEHNR, CDR2 FQNEAQ, per germline (reference sequence). V shed 6 bases, J shed 8 bases, and the junction held 10 bases outside the gene matches. CDR3 DNA: TGTGCCAGCAGTCCCGGGACAGGGGGCAATAACGGCTACACCTTC. Translation gives CASSPGTGGNNGYTF.

This clone was recorded only once. This chain links TRBV13 with TRBJ1-4; a possible D gene is TRBD1 (5 bases). Trimming left V 6 bases short and J 8 bases short, with 13 bases between. The germline V gene has CDR1 PRHDT and CDR2 FYEKMQ (reference sequence). The CDR3 has 13 residues. CDR3 sequence reads: CASRQGATEKLFF. The CDR3 bases are TGTGCCAGCAGACAAGGGGCGACGGAAAAACTGTTTTTT.

V usage is TRBV18 and J usage is TRBJ1-4, with D uncertain. The CDR3 covers 13 residues. In germline, CDR1 is KGHSH, CDR2 LQKENI. Trimming shortened V by 0 bases and J by 6 bases, and 5 bases separated the two germline ends. This CDR3 reads CASSPPAYEKLFF. The CDR3 DNA is TGTGCCAGCTCACCACCGGCCTATGAAAAACTGTTTTTT.

CDR3 DNA sequence: TGCGCCAGCAGCTTCCTTGGGACAGGGATAGAGACCCAGTACTTC. Its protein product is CASSFLGTGIETQYF. The rearrangement uses TRBV5-1 and TRBJ2-5; TRBD1 matches 9 bases. Losses at the gene ends were 2 bases for V and 4 bases for J; bases not matched to a gene: 6. In germline, CDR1 is SGHRS, CDR2 YFSETQ. CDR3 size: 15 residues.

This chain connects TRBV19 to TRBJ1-2; 8 bases map to TRBD1. The V gene's germline CDR1 is LNHDA and CDR2 SQIVND (reference sequence). V trimming: 6 bases; J trimming: 5 bases; junction bases outside the gene matches: 5. CDR3 size: 13 residues. The CDR3 DNA is TGTGCCAGTAGCATGACAGGGGCGTATGGCTACACCTTC. It yields the protein CASSMTGAYGYTF.

The chain has TRBV12-3 or TRBV12-4 and TRBJ1-2, with D maybe TRBD1 (5 bases). Trimming cost V 10 bases and J 8 bases, with 14 bases left between them. CDR3 length: 11 amino acids. CDR3 protein: CATRDAGGYTF. The CDR3 region has the DNA TGTGCCACCAGGGATGCGGGGGGCTACACCTTC.

The chain couples TRBV18 to TRBJ2-4, with D perhaps matching TRBD2 (7 bases). CDR1 is KGHSH and CDR2 is LQKENI in the germline V gene. Trimming took off 0 bases at V and 3 bases at J, with 12 bases between the two ends. The CDR3 has 16 amino acids. CDR3 DNA: TGTGCCAGCTCACCACCTTCAGGGGAGGGCAAAAACATTCAGTACTTC. Protein product: CASSPPSGEGKNIQYF. Combining the CDR3 with reference TRBV18 and TRBJ2-4 gives the whole variable domain NAGVMQNPRHLVRRRGQEARLRCSPMKGHSHVYWYRQLPEEGLKFMVYLQKENIIDESGMPKERFSAEFPKEGPSILRIQQVVRGDSAAYFCASSPPSGEGKNIQYFGAGTRLSVL.